This TCR beta chain appears in the sequencing data of a study of T cell responses to AZD1222 COVID-19 vaccine. Generated by immunoSEQ multiplex PCR, the TCRdb table keeps only in-frame clones and is missing some. The top ten hold about two fifths of the sample, which has 100,000 or so clones, approximately 89% seen once. This CDR3 is 14 amino acids long. V was shortened by 5 bases and J by 5 bases, with 13 bases between the two germline ends. CDR1 and CDR2 (germline): LNHDA, SQIVND (reference sequence). The chain has TRBV19 and TRBJ1-5; D is perhaps TRBD1 (6 bases). The receptor was isolated from an adult who received the AZD1222 COVID-19 vaccine. The starting material was peripheral blood, obtained 28 days after the second AZD1222 dose. The CDR3 sequence is CASSSRDTDQPQHF. The CDR3 DNA is TGTGCCAGTAGTTCTCGGGACACAGATCAGCCCCAGCATTTT.